The 2 T cell receptor beta chains below all came from one sample that was sequenced in a study of T-cell memory formation after mild COVID-19. Each CDR3 protein gets one entry after TCRdb re-called the 5' RACE reads with MiXCR. The table includes 250,000 to 350,000 distinct CDR3 sequences, about a sixth detected once. Sequencing was done on a sample of PBMCs or a T cell subset sorted from them (not recorded which). The receptors were gathered from a man between 18 and 35 years old who had mild COVID-19 (a few samples of this study predate the infection). Cell type and time point are not known.

This clonotype was recorded only once. V gene TRBV4-3 combines with J gene TRBJ2-3, with 8 bases aligning to TRBD2. Trimming at V came to 4 bases and at J to 3 bases, leaving 9 bases not matched to a gene. Per the germline V gene, CDR1 is LGHNA and CDR2 is YSLEER. The CDR3 is 16 residues long. In DNA, the CDR3 is TGCGCCAGCAGCCGGCAGCTGGGCGGGGGGACAGATACGCAGTATTTT. The encoded protein is CASSRQLGGGTDTQYF.

This clonotype has only a few counts. This chain uses TRBV4-1 with TRBJ2-7, with 9 bases lining up with TRBD1. Germline CDR1 and CDR2: MGHRA and YSYEKL. V trimming: 1 base; J trimming: 5 bases; junction bases outside the gene matches: 9. The CDR3 contains 16 residues. The CDR3 sequence: CASSQGVGTGRHEQYF. CDR3 nucleotide sequence: TGCGCCAGCAGCCAAGGTGTCGGGACAGGGAGGCACGAGCAGTACTTC.